Listed below are T cell receptor beta chains from one sample, sequenced in a study of blood T cell repertoires in COVID-19. Here immunoSEQ multiplex PCR was the method, and the copy in TCRdb shows in-frame clones only, minus some. Of 110,000 or so clones listed, around 90% were seen once; the top ten hold 7.7%. The sequencing sample was made of peripheral blood. Receptors originate from a human donor in a cohort sampled during active COVID-19. The CDR3 runs from the conserved cysteine through the conserved F or W. The D gene is left open where the match is weak. Clone size, where shown, is once, few, many, or a class for clones that have expanded.

V: TRBV16
D: -
J: TRBJ1-5
size: -
CDR3: CASSQSSGINQPQHF
DNA: TGTGCCAGCAGCCAATCTAGCGGGATCAATCAGCCCCAGCATTTT

V: TRBV24-1
D: -
J: TRBJ1-5
size: -
CDR3: CATSDLLSNQPQHF
DNA: TGTGCCACCAGTGATTTACTTAGCAATCAGCCCCAGCATTTT

V: TRBV12-3/TRBV12-4
D: -
J: TRBJ2-7
size: once
CDR3: CASSFPSTYEQYF
DNA: TGTGCCAGCAGTTTCCCTAGTACCTACGAGCAGTACTTC

V: TRBV6-5
D: -
J: TRBJ2-7
size: -
CDR3: CASKLSIGGIYEQYF
DNA: TGTGCCAGCAAACTGAGCATCGGGGGAATCTACGAGCAGTACTTC

V: TRBV3-1/TRBV3-2
D: TRBD2
J: TRBJ2-2
size: -
CDR3: CASSLSGRAGGELFF
DNA: TGTGCCAGCAGCCTGAGCGGGAGGGCCGGCGGGGAGCTGTTTTTT

V: TRBV29-1
D: TRBD2
J: TRBJ2-7
size: -
CDR3: CSVEIAGVSYEQYF
DNA: TGCAGCGTTGAGATAGCGGGAGTCTCCTACGAGCAGTACTTC

V: TRBV2
D: TRBD2
J: TRBJ2-7
size: once
CDR3: CASSKTSGAPYEQYF
DNA: TGTGCCAGCAGCAAGACTAGCGGGGCCCCCTACGAGCAGTACTTC

V: TRBV2
D: TRBD1
J: TRBJ2-4
size: -
CDR3: CASSSTGGGDIQYF
DNA: TGTGCCAGCAGTTCCACAGGGGGCGGGGACATTCAGTACTTC

V: TRBV24-1
D: TRBD2
J: TRBJ2-3
size: -
CDR3: CATSETSGTDTQYF
DNA: TGTGCCACCAGTGAGACTAGCGGGACAGATACGCAGTATTTT

V: TRBV5-1
D: -
J: TRBJ2-5
size: -
CDR3: CASSLDSQETQYF
DNA: TGCGCCAGCAGCTTGGATAGCCAAGAGACCCAGTACTTC

V: TRBV7-9
D: TRBD1
J: TRBJ2-2
size: -
CDR3: CASSLAGQGGSGELFF
DNA: TGTGCCAGCAGCTTAGCGGGACAGGGGGGCTCCGGGGAGCTGTTTTTT

V: TRBV5-1
D: -
J: TRBJ2-7
size: -
CDR3: CASSWGWQGKTEQYF
DNA: TGCGCCAGCAGCTGGGGGTGGCAGGGGAAGACCGAGCAGTACTTC

V: TRBV6-1
D: -
J: TRBJ1-5
size: -
CDR3: CASSEAGRVSNQPQHF
DNA: TGTGCCAGCAGTGAAGCAGGCAGGGTTAGCAATCAGCCCCAGCATTTT

V: TRBV2
D: TRBD1
J: TRBJ1-1
size: few
CDR3: CASSTTGGTPEAFF
DNA: TGTGCCAGCAGTACCACAGGGGGCACCCCTGAAGCTTTCTTT

V: TRBV19
D: -
J: TRBJ2-7
size: -
CDR3: CASSSGGLAAYEQYF
DNA: TGTGCCAGTAGTTCAGGGGGGCTAGCTGCCTACGAGCAGTACTTC

V: TRBV4-1
D: TRBD2
J: TRBJ2-2
size: -
CDR3: CASSQRGSGTNTGELFF
DNA: TGCGCCAGCAGCCAAAGGGGTAGCGGGACGAACACCGGGGAGCTGTTTTTT

V: TRBV14
D: TRBD2
J: TRBJ2-2
size: -
CDR3: CASSQELAGNTGELFF
DNA: TGTGCCAGCAGCCAAGAACTAGCGGGGAACACCGGGGAGCTGTTTTTT

V: TRBV18
D: -
J: TRBJ2-7
size: -
CDR3: CASSLSGERDEQYF
DNA: TGTGCCAGCTCACTCTCGGGGGAGCGGGACGAGCAGTACTTC

V: TRBV30
D: TRBD2
J: TRBJ2-5
size: -
CDR3: CAWSPPRGGQETQYF
DNA: TGTGCCTGGAGTCCCCCACGGGGGGGCCAAGAGACCCAGTACTTC

V: TRBV12-5
D: -
J: TRBJ1-1
size: -
CDR3: CASGIGRGNMNTEAFF
DNA: TGTGCTAGTGGTATCGGCCGAGGCAACATGAACACTGAAGCTTTCTTT

V: TRBV9
D: TRBD2
J: TRBJ2-2
size: -
CDR3: CASSDGGAYTGELFF
DNA: TGTGCCAGCAGCGACGGGGGGGCCTACACCGGGGAGCTGTTTTTT

V: TRBV6-6
D: -
J: TRBJ2-3
size: once
CDR3: CASRQTASTDTQYF
DNA: TGTGCCAGCAGGCAGACAGCTAGCACAGATACGCAGTATTTT

V: TRBV28
D: -
J: TRBJ2-3
size: -
CDR3: CASGAVLGWTQYF
DNA: TGTGCCAGCGGAGCCGTCTTGGGTTGGACGCAGTATTTT

V: TRBV27
D: TRBD2
J: TRBJ2-1
size: -
CDR3: CASTRLAGWDEQFF
DNA: TGTGCCAGCACGAGACTAGCGGGGTGGGATGAGCAGTTCTTC

V: TRBV11-3
D: -
J: TRBJ1-2
size: -
CDR3: CASSLSTNYGYTF
DNA: TGTGCCAGCAGCCTGAGCACTAACTATGGCTACACCTTC

V: TRBV6-5
D: -
J: TRBJ2-5
size: -
CDR3: CASSYGGGETQYF
DNA: TGTGCCAGCAGTTACGGAGGCGGCGAGACCCAGTACTTC

V: TRBV5-1
D: TRBD2
J: TRBJ2-1
size: -
CDR3: CASRAGTSGLYNEQFF
DNA: TGCGCCAGCCGGGCGGGGACTAGCGGGCTATACAATGAGCAGTTCTTC

V: TRBV19
D: -
J: TRBJ2-2
size: -
CDR3: CASRSGLANTGELFF
DNA: TGTGCCAGTAGGAGCGGGCTCGCGAACACCGGGGAGCTGTTTTTT

V: TRBV11-3
D: TRBD2
J: TRBJ2-2
size: -
CDR3: CASSREANTGELFF
DNA: TGTGCCAGCTCTCGGGAGGCCAACACCGGGGAGCTGTTTTTT

V: TRBV7-3
D: TRBD2
J: TRBJ2-1
size: -
CDR3: CASSKKTSGGTSYNEQFF
DNA: TGTGCCAGCAGCAAAAAGACTAGCGGGGGGACCTCCTACAATGAGCAGTTCTTC

V: TRBV18
D: -
J: TRBJ2-1
size: -
CDR3: CASSPNRADYNEQFF
DNA: TGTGCCAGCTCACCAAACAGGGCGGACTACAATGAGCAGTTCTTC

V: TRBV4-1
D: TRBD1
J: TRBJ1-2
size: -
CDR3: CASNRQGGPGGYTF
DNA: TGCGCCAGCAACCGACAGGGGGGCCCCGGGGGCTACACCTTC

V: TRBV28
D: TRBD1
J: TRBJ1-1
size: -
CDR3: CAIAQQGTEAFF
DNA: TGTGCCATCGCACAACAGGGGACTGAAGCTTTCTTT

V: TRBV2
D: TRBD2
J: TRBJ2-1
size: -
CDR3: CASSEYSGTYNEQFF
DNA: TGTGCCAGCAGTGAGTACAGCGGGACCTACAATGAGCAGTTCTTC

V: TRBV28
D: -
J: TRBJ2-3
size: -
CDR3: CASSLPGGTDTQYF
DNA: TGTGCCAGCAGTTTACCAGGGGGCACAGATACGCAGTATTTT

V: TRBV5-1
D: -
J: TRBJ2-7
size: -
CDR3: CASTYDSDSYEQYF
DNA: TGCGCCAGCACCTATGACAGTGACTCCTACGAGCAGTACTTC

V: TRBV10-1
D: -
J: TRBJ2-1
size: -
CDR3: CASNSGGPSNEQFF
DNA: TGCGCCAGCAATTCAGGAGGGCCTAGTAATGAGCAGTTCTTC

V: TRBV24-1
D: -
J: TRBJ2-5
size: -
CDR3: CATSANRAETQYF
DNA: TGTGCCACCAGTGCAAACCGCGCAGAGACCCAGTACTTC

V: TRBV5-5
D: -
J: TRBJ2-1
size: -
CDR3: CASSSTVQSGDEQFF
DNA: TGTGCCAGCAGCTCGACAGTGCAGTCGGGGGATGAGCAGTTCTTC

V: TRBV14
D: TRBD1
J: TRBJ1-1
size: -
CDR3: CASSKTSTGLRAFF
DNA: TGTGCCAGCAGCAAAACCTCGACAGGGCTGAGAGCTTTCTTT

V: TRBV10-1
D: -
J: TRBJ2-5
size: -
CDR3: CASSERQGQETQYF
DNA: TGCGCCAGCAGTGAACGGCAGGGACAAGAGACCCAGTACTTC

V: TRBV18
D: -
J: TRBJ2-2
size: once
CDR3: CASSGLWTDTGELFF
DNA: TGTGCCAGCTCAGGACTTTGGACGGACACCGGGGAGCTGTTTTTT

V: TRBV3-1/TRBV3-2
D: TRBD2
J: TRBJ2-5
size: -
CDR3: CASSQDGLAGDGTQYF
DNA: TGTGCCAGCAGCCAAGATGGCCTAGCGGGGGATGGGACCCAGTACTTC

V: TRBV3-1/TRBV3-2
D: TRBD1
J: TRBJ1-2
size: -
CDR3: CASSPRSTGAYGYTF
DNA: TGTGCCAGCAGCCCCCGTTCGACAGGGGCCTATGGCTACACCTTC

V: TRBV6-4
D: -
J: TRBJ1-5
size: -
CDR3: CASSALGGNQPQHF
DNA: TGTGCCAGCAGCGCTCTAGGGGGCAATCAGCCCCAGCATTTT

V: TRBV6-5
D: TRBD2
J: TRBJ2-7
size: -
CDR3: CASKAGYTSYEQYF
DNA: TGTGCCAGTAAAGCGGGGTACACCTCCTACGAGCAGTACTTC

V: TRBV2
D: -
J: TRBJ2-7
size: -
CDR3: CASSERKSSRYF
DNA: TGTGCCAGCAGCGAACGAAAATCTAGTAGGTACTTC

V: TRBV28
D: -
J: TRBJ1-2
size: -
CDR3: CASSSNSKSNYGYTF
DNA: TGTGCCAGCAGTTCTAACTCTAAGAGTAACTATGGCTACACCTTC

V: TRBV6-2/TRBV6-3
D: -
J: TRBJ2-4
size: -
CDR3: CASSDGGLAKNIQYF
DNA: TGTGCCAGCAGCGACGGGGGGCTCGCCAAAAACATTCAGTACTTC

V: TRBV7-8
D: -
J: TRBJ1-4
size: -
CDR3: CASSHVRGLPNEKLFF
DNA: TGTGCCAGCAGCCATGTGCGGGGGCTCCCTAATGAAAAACTGTTTTTT

V: TRBV7-9
D: TRBD1
J: TRBJ1-3
size: -
CDR3: CASSLRDRGNTIYF
DNA: TGTGCCAGCAGCTTACGGGACAGGGGGAACACCATATATTTT

V: TRBV25-1
D: -
J: TRBJ2-3
size: once
CDR3: CASSRGDTQYF
DNA: TGTGCCAGCAGTAGGGGGGATACGCAGTATTTT

V: TRBV5-1
D: TRBD2
J: TRBJ2-1
size: -
CDR3: CASSSASGRSYNEQFF
DNA: TGCGCCAGCAGCTCCGCTAGCGGGAGGTCCTACAATGAGCAGTTCTTC

V: TRBV6-4
D: -
J: TRBJ1-1
size: few
CDR3: CASTSRPGDTEAFF
DNA: TGTGCCAGCACAAGCCGTCCCGGGGACACTGAAGCTTTCTTT

V: TRBV18
D: TRBD1
J: TRBJ1-2
size: -
CDR3: CASSPSDRVNYGYTF
DNA: TGTGCCAGCTCACCTTCGGACAGGGTTAACTATGGCTACACCTTC

V: TRBV9
D: TRBD1
J: TRBJ1-5
size: -
CDR3: CASSAGTGVSNQPQHF
DNA: TGTGCCAGCAGCGCTGGGACAGGGGTTAGCAATCAGCCCCAGCATTTT

V: TRBV29-1
D: TRBD1
J: TRBJ1-1
size: -
CDR3: CSVRQGNTEAFF
DNA: TGCAGCGTTCGACAGGGGAACACTGAAGCTTTCTTT